The 28 T cell receptor beta chains presented below share a single source sample, sequenced in a study of T cell clones after liver transplantation (dated by TCRdb to 2018 to 2020). The library was prepared using the immunoSEQ multiplex PCR assay. TCRdb took over this immuneACCESS table, retaining in-frame rearrangements with V and J assigned. Such tables are incomplete; in checked studies, under half of the missing clones stem from an unresolved V gene, and the remainder is unexplained. For this sample the table gives 50,000 to 55,000 clones, of which over 55% were detected only once. The top ten constitute around 9.5% of the sample. This sample comprised CD4+ T cells from blood, obtained around 52 months after liver transplant. These receptors were taken from a human patient who received a liver transplant. After a transplant, the donor of the graft may account for some T cells.

V and J are TRBV2 and TRBJ2-4; 12 nucleotides agree with TRBD1. The V and J ends lost 4 bases and 3 bases, in that order; junction bases with no gene match: 10. This CDR3 has 18 residues. CDR1 is SNHLY, CDR2 FYNNEI, per germline. CDR3 bases: TGTGCCAGCAGTGCCTCGGGACAGGGGGCTCGGGGCAAAAACATTCAGTACTTC. Its protein product is CASSASGQGARGKNIQYF.

The chain employs TRBV6-1 and TRBJ1-5, with D perhaps TRBD1 (5 bases). The CDR3 runs to 15 residues. Germline CDR1 MNHNS, CDR2 SASEGT. V dropped 6 bases and J dropped 0 bases, with 12 bases sitting between them. The CDR3 spells CASRGTDYSNQPQHF. In DNA, the CDR3 is TGTGCCAGCAGAGGGACGGACTATAGCAATCAGCCCCAGCATTTT.

The J gene is TRBJ2-3, the V gene TRBV6-5; tentative D call: TRBD2 (5 bases). Germline CDR1 reads MNHEY; CDR2 reads SVGAGI. The CDR3 has 15 amino acids. The ends were cut back, 11 bases at V and 0 bases at J, with 18 bases in the middle. DNA of the CDR3: TGTGCCCCCGCTAGAGGGCACTCTAGCACAGATACGCAGTATTTT. As protein: CAPARGHSSTDTQYF.

By sample share, this clone is medium-sized. V usage is TRBV19 and J usage is TRBJ1-6; possible D gene TRBD1, 6 bases. Trimming removed 3 bases at V and 3 bases at J, with 6 bases between. The germline gives CDR1 LNHDA, CDR2 SQIVND (reference sequence). The CDR3 has 14 residues. The CDR3 here is CASSMDSYNSPLHF. The DNA for the CDR3 is TGTGCCAGTAGTATGGACAGCTATAATTCACCCCTCCACTTT.

V usage is TRBV5-1 and J usage is TRBJ2-3, with 10 bases aligning to TRBD1. Trimming at V came to 4 bases and at J to 2 bases, leaving 7 bases not matched to a gene. CDR3 length equals 16 residues. CDR1 SGHRS and CDR2 YFSETQ come from the germline V gene. The CDR3 loop is CASSASGTGATDTQYF. As DNA, the CDR3 is TGCGCCAGCAGCGCCTCCGGGACAGGGGCCACAGATACGCAGTATTTT.

V gene TRBV5-1 combines with J gene TRBJ2-1; TRBD2 is a possible D gene (7 bases). The V gene's germline CDR1 is SGHRS and CDR2 YFSETQ. CDR3 length: 15 amino acids. Trimming took 4 bases from V and 12 from J, leaving 23 bases between them. The chain's CDR3 is CASSDGGGAGMTQFF. The CDR3 bases are TGCGCCAGCAGCGACGGCGGGGGCGCGGGGATGACGCAGTTCTTC.

The rearrangement joins TRBV10-3 to TRBJ1-1, with D unresolved. The CDR3 sequence is 14 residues long. V was clipped by 5 bases and J by 5 bases, with 15 bases between them. The V gene's germline CDR1 is ENHRY and CDR2 SYGVKD. CDR3 region: CAISTGRAVTEAFF. In DNA, the CDR3 is TGTGCCATCAGTACGGGTAGGGCGGTGACTGAAGCTTTCTTT.

V gene TRBV19 combines with J gene TRBJ2-1; 12 nucleotides agree with TRBD2. The V gene's germline CDR1 is LNHDA and CDR2 SQIVND (reference sequence). V trimming: 10 bases; J trimming: 4 bases; junction bases outside the gene matches: 2. The CDR3 is 13 amino acids. This CDR3 is CAIGLAGYNEQFF. The DNA for the CDR3 is TGTGCCATAGGACTAGCGGGGTACAATGAGCAGTTCTTC.

This clone was seen only a few times. The chain links TRBV7-9 to TRBJ1-6; D is unclear. Germline CDR1 reads SEHNR; CDR2 reads FQNEAQ (reference sequence). CDR3 length: 16 residues. The germline V and J ends were trimmed by 5 bases and 3 bases, with 14 bases remaining between them. The CDR3 sequence is CASSLEAVNYNSPLHF. The CDR3, as DNA: TGTGCCAGCAGCCTTGAGGCAGTCAACTATAATTCACCCCTCCACTTT.

This chain uses TRBV7-3 with TRBJ2-1; 9 nucleotides match TRBD1. The length of the CDR3 is 15 residues. V lost 4 bases, J lost 3 bases, and 4 bases stayed unmatched. Germline V gene sequence: CDR1 SGHTA, CDR2 FQGTGA. CDR3 region: CASSSDRGDYNEQFF. The CDR3 DNA reads as TGTGCCAGCAGCTCTGACAGGGGGGACTACAATGAGCAGTTCTTC.

The chain combines TRBV6-1 with TRBJ1-4; D call uncertain. The length of the CDR3 is 13 residues. CDR1 and CDR2 (germline): MNHNS, SASEGT. Trimming removed 4 bases from V and 8 bases from J, with 11 bases in between. For the CDR3, the DNA is TGTGCCAGCAGTGCGGAATCCCAGGAAAAACTGTTTTTT. It translates to CASSAESQEKLFF.

This sequence joins TRBV5-1 and TRBJ1-6, with TRBD1 identical over 8 bases. Germline loops: CDR1 SGHRS, CDR2 YFSETQ. Germline trimming cut 3 bases from V and 7 bases from J; bases unmatched to any gene: 6. This CDR3 contains 15 residues. In DNA, the CDR3 is TGCGCCAGCAGCTCGGGACAGGTGGAGAATTCACCCCTCCACTTT. Translation: CASSSGQVENSPLHF.

The gene calls are TRBV5-5 and TRBJ1-6, with TRBD1 as a possible D gene (6 bases). In germline, CDR1 is SGHKS, CDR2 YYEKEE (reference sequence). The CDR3 length is 16 residues. V lost 3 bases and J 9 bases, leaving 19 bases between the germline ends. The CDR3 nucleotides are TGTGCCAGCAGCTACAGGGCGGATGATCCCTCTTCACCCCTCCACTTT. Translation: CASSYRADDPSSPLHF.

This sequence joins TRBV10-3 and TRBJ2-6; D may be TRBD1 (6 bases). The CDR3 contains 17 residues. CDR1 and CDR2 from the germline V gene are ENHRY and SYGVKD. V shed 0 bases and J shed 0 bases, with 9 bases lying between them. As DNA, the CDR3 is TGTGCCATCAGTGAGTCAGGGGGTTTCTCTGGGGCCAACGTCCTGACTTTC. This encodes CAISESGGFSGANVLTF.

The chain links TRBV5-1 to TRBJ1-4, with 8 bases fitting TRBD1. J was trimmed by 7 bases and V by 1 base; bases with no gene match: 15. CDR1 and CDR2 (germline): SGHRS, YFSETQ. This CDR3 comprises 18 residues. CDR3 protein: CASSLSGQGAQNGEKLFF. The DNA for the CDR3 is TGCGCCAGCAGCTTGAGCGGCCAGGGGGCGCAAAATGGTGAAAAACTGTTTTTT.

Within the sample, this clone is medium-sized. The V gene is TRBV6-1, the J gene TRBJ1-2, with TRBD1 identical over 8 bases. The germline V gene has CDR1 MNHNS and CDR2 SASEGT. V shed 6 bases and J 8 bases; nucleotides not matched to a gene: 8. This CDR3 has 13 amino acids. CDR3: CASRGTGRGGYTF. The CDR3 region has the DNA TGTGCCAGCAGAGGGACAGGAAGAGGAGGCTACACCTTC.

J is TRBJ2-7 and V is TRBV14; possibly TRBD1 or TRBD2 for D (6 bases each). V lost 2 bases and J 7 bases, leaving 18 bases between the germline ends. Germline V lookup: CDR1 SGHDN, CDR2 FVKESK. This CDR3 comprises 15 residues. CDR3: CASSQMSGATREQYF. CDR3 bases: TGTGCCAGCAGCCAAATGTCGGGGGCGACGAGAGAGCAGTACTTC.

This chain uses TRBV19 with TRBJ1-5; no clear D. Germline V gene lookup returns CDR1 LNHDA and CDR2 SQIVND (reference sequence). V dropped 7 bases and J dropped 5 bases, with 18 bases sitting between them. The CDR3 spans 15 residues. The CDR3 DNA follows: TGTGCCAGTAAGGTCACAGAAAGAGGGTATCAGCCCCAGCATTTT. Its translation: CASKVTERGYQPQHF.

Concerning this clone: One end of the junction fails to match germline, which may point to a read error. This rearrangement joins TRBV7-9 to TRBJ2-5; 7 bases fit TRBD1. There are 15 residues in the CDR3. CDR1 and CDR2 from the germline V gene are SEHNR and FQNEAQ (reference sequence). The CDR3 DNA sequence: TGTGCCAGCAGCTTAAGTACAGGGGAAACGGAGACCCAATACTTC. Translating it yields CASSLSTGETETQYF.

The V and J genes are TRBV5-1 and TRBJ2-7; D possibly corresponds to TRBD1 (6 bases). CDR3 length: 15 amino acids. Germline V lookup: CDR1 SGHRS, CDR2 YFSETQ. Deletions cut 4 bases from V and 4 bases from J, with 18 bases between. Here the CDR3 DNA reads TGCGCCAGCAGCCCCTCGCTGGGGGCTCTGTACGAGCAGTACTTC. Amino acid sequence: CASSPSLGALYEQYF. The variable domain in full, completed from reference TRBV5-1 and TRBJ2-7, reads KAGVTQTPRYLIKTRGQQVTLSCSPISGHRSVSWYQQTPGQGLQFLFEYFSETQRNKGNFPGRFSGRQFSNSRSEMNVSTLELGDSALYLCASSPSLGALYEQYFGPGTRLTVT.

V and J are TRBV6-4 and TRBJ2-1; the D gene could be TRBD1 or TRBD2 (5 bases each). The CDR3 length is 13 residues. In germline, CDR1 is MRHNA, CDR2 SNTAGT. The V and J ends lost 5 bases and 13 bases respectively, with 18 bases between them. The CDR3 DNA is TGTGCCAGCAGTCGGGACGGGCAAGGCGAACAGTTCTTC. Amino acids: CASSRDGQGEQFF.

This chain links TRBV5-5 with TRBJ2-7, with TRBD2 matching over 8 bases. The CDR3 sequence is 15 residues long. V dropped 0 bases and J dropped 2; count of bases not matched to a gene: 4. CDR1 and CDR2 from the germline V gene are SGHKS and YYEKEE (reference sequence). The CDR3 loop reads CASSLAGGFTYEQYF. The CDR3, as DNA: TGTGCCAGCAGCTTGGCGGGAGGGTTTACCTACGAGCAGTACTTC.

The genes are TRBV10-1 and TRBJ1-5, with D uncertain. Trimming left V 1 base short and J 0 bases short, with 1 base between. The CDR3 consists of 13 residues. Germline CDR1 WNHNN, CDR2 SYGVQD (reference sequence). The CDR3: CASSEFSNQPQHF. CDR3 in DNA: TGCGCCAGCAGTGAGTTTAGCAATCAGCCCCAGCATTTT.

The chain has TRBV7-9 and TRBJ1-1, with D unresolved. The CDR3 runs to 13 residues. Germline CDR1 is SEHNR and CDR2 is FQNEAQ (reference sequence). With 5 bases removed from V and 2 bases from J, the gap between germline ends came to 9 bases. CDR3 region: CASSRHENTEAFF. CDR3 nucleotide sequence: TGTGCCAGCAGCAGACACGAAAACACTGAAGCTTTCTTT.

This rearrangement joins TRBV5-1 to TRBJ2-5; D possibly uses TRBD1 or TRBD2 (6 bases each). The CDR3 consists of 14 residues. Germline CDR1 SGHRS, CDR2 YFSETQ. V dropped 1 base and J dropped 5 bases, with 12 bases sitting between them. The CDR3 bases are TGCGCCAGCAGCTTGAACAAGGGGGGTGAGACCCAGTACTTC. Protein: CASSLNKGGETQYF.

This chain uses TRBV4-2 with TRBJ2-5; D might be TRBD1 (6 bases). V was trimmed by 0 bases and J by 4 bases, leaving 9 bases between them. The germline CDR1 and CDR2 sequences are LGHNA and YNFKEQ. The CDR3 extends over 14 amino acids. CDR3 nucleotide sequence: TGTGCCAGCAGCCAAGATGGGGGCGGAGAGACCCAGTACTTC. Translated, it gives CASSQDGGGETQYF.

A note on this clone: The same CDR3 can be traced to other DNA sequences in this sample. The chain employs TRBV9 and TRBJ1-3; TRBD1 matches 8 bases. Per the germline V gene, CDR1 is SGDLS and CDR2 is YYNGEE. V gave up 5 bases and J gave up 4 bases; unmatched junction bases: 5. The CDR3 covers 14 residues. Here the CDR3 DNA reads TGTGCCAGCAGTCCCCGGGACAGGGGAAACACCATATATTTT. Translating it yields CASSPRDRGNTIYF.

The chain is built from TRBV5-1 and TRBJ2-7, with TRBD1 matching over 7 bases. J lost 5 bases, V lost 6 bases, and 11 bases had no gene match. The CDR3 is 14 amino acids. Germline CDR1 SGHRS, CDR2 YFSETQ. This CDR3 reads CASTPDRQGHEQYF. The CDR3 coding sequence is TGCGCCAGCACCCCTGATCGACAGGGCCACGAGCAGTACTTC.